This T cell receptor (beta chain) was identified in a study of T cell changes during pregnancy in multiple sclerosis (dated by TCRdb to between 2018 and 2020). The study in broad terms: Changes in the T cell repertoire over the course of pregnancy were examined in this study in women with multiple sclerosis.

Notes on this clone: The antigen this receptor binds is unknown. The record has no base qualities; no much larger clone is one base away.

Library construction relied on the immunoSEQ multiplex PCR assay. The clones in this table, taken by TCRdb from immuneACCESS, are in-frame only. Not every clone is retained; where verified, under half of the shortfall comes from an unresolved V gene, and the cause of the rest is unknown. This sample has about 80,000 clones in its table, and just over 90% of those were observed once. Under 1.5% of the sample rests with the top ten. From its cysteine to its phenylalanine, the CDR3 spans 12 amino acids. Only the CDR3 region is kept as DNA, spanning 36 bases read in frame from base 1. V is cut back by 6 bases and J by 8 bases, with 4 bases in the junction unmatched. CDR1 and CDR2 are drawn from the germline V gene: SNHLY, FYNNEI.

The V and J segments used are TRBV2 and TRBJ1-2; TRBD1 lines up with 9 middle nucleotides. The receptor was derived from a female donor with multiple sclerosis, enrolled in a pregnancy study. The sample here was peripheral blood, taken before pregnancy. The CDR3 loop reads CASRGQGPGYTF. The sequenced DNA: TGTGCCAGCAGGGGACAGGGTCCGGGCTACACCTTC.